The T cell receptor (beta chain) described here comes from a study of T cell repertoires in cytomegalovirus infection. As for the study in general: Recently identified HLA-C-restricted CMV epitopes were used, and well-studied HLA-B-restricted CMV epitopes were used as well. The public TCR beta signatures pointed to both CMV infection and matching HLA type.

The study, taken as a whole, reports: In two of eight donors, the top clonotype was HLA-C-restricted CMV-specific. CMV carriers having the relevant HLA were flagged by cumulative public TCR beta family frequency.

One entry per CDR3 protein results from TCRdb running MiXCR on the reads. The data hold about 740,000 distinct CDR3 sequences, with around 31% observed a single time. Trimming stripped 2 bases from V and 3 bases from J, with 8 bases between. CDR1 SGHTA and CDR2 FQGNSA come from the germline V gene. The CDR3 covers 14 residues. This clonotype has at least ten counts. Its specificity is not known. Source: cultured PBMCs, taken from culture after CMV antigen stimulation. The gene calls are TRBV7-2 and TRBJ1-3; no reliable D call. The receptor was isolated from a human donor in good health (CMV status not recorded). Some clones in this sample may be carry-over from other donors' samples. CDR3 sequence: CASSLSVDGNTIYF. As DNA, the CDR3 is TGTGCCAGCAGCTTATCAGTAGATGGAAACACCATATATTTT.